Sequencing of this T cell receptor (beta chain) was carried out in a study of OX40 agonist ivuxolimab in advanced cancers. Turning to the study itself: The drug used for patients, ivuxolimab, was an agonistic anti-OX40 (CD134) antibody. Cohort: approximately 79% men, mean age approximately 66, aged about 23 to 80.

This clone was counted once. Its cognate antigen is unknown. Study-level results: Patients who responded partially at 0.1-3.0 mg/kg showed clonal expansion ranking among the lowest. Both blood CD4+ and CD8+ T cells showed clonal growth by week 6 at 0.1 to 3.0 mg/kg.

CDR1 SQVTM and CDR2 ANQGSEA come from the germline V gene. This CDR3 is built from 13 residues. V was trimmed by 5 bases and J by 6 bases, leaving 14 bases between them. Clones were sequenced by immunoSEQ multiplex PCR, and TCRdb holds only the in-frame ones, with some missing. The sample lists roughly 23,000 clones, more than 65% occurring once. The receptor's source is an adult with an advanced solid tumor such as melanoma, head and neck, liver or kidney cancer. The chain links TRBV29-1 to TRBJ2-1; D is possibly TRBD2 (7 bases). This sample comprised CD4+ or CD8+ T cells sorted from blood, obtained in a trial of the OX40 agonist ivuxolimab. CDR3 residues: CSVWGGGTNEQFF. CDR3 sequence (DNA): TGCAGCGTTTGGGGGGGCGGGACCAATGAGCAGTTCTTC.